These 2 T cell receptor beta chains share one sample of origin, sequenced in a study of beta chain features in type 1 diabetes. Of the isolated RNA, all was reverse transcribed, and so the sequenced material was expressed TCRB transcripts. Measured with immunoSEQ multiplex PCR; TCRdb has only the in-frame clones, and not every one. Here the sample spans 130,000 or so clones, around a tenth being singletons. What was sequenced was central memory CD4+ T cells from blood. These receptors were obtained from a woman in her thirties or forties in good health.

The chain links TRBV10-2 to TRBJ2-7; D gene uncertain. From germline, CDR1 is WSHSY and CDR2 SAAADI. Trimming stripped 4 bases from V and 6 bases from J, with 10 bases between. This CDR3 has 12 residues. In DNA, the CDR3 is TGCGCCAGCAGTGTCCTTAACTCCGAGCAGTACTTC. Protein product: CASSVLNSEQYF.

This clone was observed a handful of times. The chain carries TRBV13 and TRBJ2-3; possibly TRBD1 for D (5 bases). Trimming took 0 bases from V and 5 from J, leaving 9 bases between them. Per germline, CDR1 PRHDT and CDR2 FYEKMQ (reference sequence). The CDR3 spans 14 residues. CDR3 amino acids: CASSLGQGVDTQYF. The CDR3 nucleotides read TGTGCCAGCAGCTTAGGGCAGGGTGTAGATACGCAGTATTTT. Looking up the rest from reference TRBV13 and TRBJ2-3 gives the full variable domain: AAGVIQSPRHLIKEKRETATLKCYPIPRHDTVYWYQQGPGQDPQFLISFYEKMQSDKGSIPDRFSAQQFSDYHSELNMSSLELGDSALYFCASSLGQGVDTQYFGPGTRLTVL.